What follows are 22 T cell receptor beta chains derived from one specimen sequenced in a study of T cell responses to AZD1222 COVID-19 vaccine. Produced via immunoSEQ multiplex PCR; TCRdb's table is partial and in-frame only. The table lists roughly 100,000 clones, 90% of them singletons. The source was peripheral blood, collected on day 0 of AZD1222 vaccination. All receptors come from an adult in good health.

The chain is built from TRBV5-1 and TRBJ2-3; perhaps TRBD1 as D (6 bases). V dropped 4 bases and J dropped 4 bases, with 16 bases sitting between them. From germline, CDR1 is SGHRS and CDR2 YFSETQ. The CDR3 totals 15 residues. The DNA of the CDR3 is TGCGCCAGCAGCCCGGGACAACCAGGCGCAGATACGCAGTATTTT. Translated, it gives CASSPGQPGADTQYF.

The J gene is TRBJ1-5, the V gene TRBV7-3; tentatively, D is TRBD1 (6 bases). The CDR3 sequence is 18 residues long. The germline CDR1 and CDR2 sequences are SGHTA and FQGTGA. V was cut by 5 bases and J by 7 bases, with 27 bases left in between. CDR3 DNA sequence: TGTGCCAGCAGCCCCCCTGTCGTGGGACATCGGGTGGGACAGCCCCAGCATTTT. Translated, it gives CASSPPVVGHRVGQPQHF.

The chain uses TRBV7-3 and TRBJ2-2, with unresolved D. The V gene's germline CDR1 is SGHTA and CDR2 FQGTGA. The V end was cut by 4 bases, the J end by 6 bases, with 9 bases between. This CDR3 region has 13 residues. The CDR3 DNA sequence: TGTGCCAGCAGCTCCCCCTTATCCGGGGAGCTGTTTTTT. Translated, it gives CASSSPLSGELFF.

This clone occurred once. The CDR3 region is CASSPSGQTNTGELFF. DNA for the CDR3: TGTGCCAGCAGCCCTTCTGGACAGACGAACACCGGGGAGCTGTTTTTT. The gene calls are TRBV9 and TRBJ2-2; maybe TRBD1 (6 bases). CDR1 SGDLS and CDR2 YYNGEE come from the germline V gene. Trimming cost V 4 bases and J 0 bases, with 13 bases left between them. The length of the CDR3 is 16 residues.

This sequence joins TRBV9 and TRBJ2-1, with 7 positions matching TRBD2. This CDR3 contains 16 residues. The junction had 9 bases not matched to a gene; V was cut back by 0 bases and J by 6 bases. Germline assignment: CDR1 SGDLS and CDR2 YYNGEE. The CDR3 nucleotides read TGTGCCAGCAGCGTAGTGACGGGAGGCGGTCTCAATGAGCAGTTCTTC. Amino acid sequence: CASSVVTGGGLNEQFF.

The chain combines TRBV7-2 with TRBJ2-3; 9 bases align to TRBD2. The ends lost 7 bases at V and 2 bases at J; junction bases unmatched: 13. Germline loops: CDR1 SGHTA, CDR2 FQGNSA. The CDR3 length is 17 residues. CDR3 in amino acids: CASTIRGLAGLTDTQYF. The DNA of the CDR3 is TGTGCCAGCACCATAAGGGGCCTAGCGGGACTCACAGATACGCAGTATTTT.

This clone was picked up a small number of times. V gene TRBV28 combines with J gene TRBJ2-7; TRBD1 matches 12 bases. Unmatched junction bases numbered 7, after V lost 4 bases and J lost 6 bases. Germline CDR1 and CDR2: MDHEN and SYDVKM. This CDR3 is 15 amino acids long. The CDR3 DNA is TGTGCCAGCAGTTCAGCCGGGACAGGGGGCCTCGAGCAGTACTTC. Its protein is CASSSAGTGGLEQYF. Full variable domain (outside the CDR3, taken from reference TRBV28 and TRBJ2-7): DVKVTQSSRYLVKRTGEKVFLECVQDMDHENMFWYRQDPGLGLRLIYFSYDVKMKEKGDIPEGYSVSREKKERFSLILESASTNQTSMYLCASSSAGTGGLEQYFGPGTRLTVT.

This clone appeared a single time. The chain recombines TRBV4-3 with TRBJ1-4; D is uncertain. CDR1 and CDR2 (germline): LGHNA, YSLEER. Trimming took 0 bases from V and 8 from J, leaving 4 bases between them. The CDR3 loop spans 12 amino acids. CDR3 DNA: TGCGCCAGCAGCCAAGATAGGGAAAAACTGTTTTTT. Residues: CASSQDREKLFF.

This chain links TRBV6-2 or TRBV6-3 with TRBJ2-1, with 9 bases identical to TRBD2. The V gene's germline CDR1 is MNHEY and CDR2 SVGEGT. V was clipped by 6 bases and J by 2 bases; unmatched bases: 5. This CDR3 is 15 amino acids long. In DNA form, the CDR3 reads TGTGCCAGCAGCCCTCGACTAGCGGCCTACAATGAGCAGTTCTTC. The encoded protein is CASSPRLAAYNEQFF.

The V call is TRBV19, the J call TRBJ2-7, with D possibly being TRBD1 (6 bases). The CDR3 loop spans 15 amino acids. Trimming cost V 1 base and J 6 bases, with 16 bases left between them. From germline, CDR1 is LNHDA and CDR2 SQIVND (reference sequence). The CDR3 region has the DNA TGTGCCAGTAGTATAGGGGGAACAGGGACGGGCGAGCAGTACTTC. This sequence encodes CASSIGGTGTGEQYF.

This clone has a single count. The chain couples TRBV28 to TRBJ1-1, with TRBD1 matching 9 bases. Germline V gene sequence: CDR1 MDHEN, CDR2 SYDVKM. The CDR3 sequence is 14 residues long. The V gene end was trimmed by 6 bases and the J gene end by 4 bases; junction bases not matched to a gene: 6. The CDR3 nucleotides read TGTGCCAGCAGCAGTCCGGGACAGGGCACTGAAGCTTTCTTT. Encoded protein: CASSSPGQGTEAFF.

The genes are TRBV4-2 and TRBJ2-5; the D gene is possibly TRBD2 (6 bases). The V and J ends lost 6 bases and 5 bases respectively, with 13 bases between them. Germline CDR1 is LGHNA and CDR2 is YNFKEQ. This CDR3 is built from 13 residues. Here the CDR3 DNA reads TGTGCCAGCAGTCAGGAGGGATTCGAGACCCAGTACTTC. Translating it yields CASSQEGFETQYF.

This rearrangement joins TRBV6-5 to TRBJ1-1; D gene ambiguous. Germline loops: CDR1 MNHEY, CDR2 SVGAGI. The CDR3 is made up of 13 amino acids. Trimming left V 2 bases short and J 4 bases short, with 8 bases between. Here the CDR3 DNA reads TGTGCCAGCAGTTACCCAGCCAGCACTGAAGCTTTCTTT. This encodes CASSYPASTEAFF.

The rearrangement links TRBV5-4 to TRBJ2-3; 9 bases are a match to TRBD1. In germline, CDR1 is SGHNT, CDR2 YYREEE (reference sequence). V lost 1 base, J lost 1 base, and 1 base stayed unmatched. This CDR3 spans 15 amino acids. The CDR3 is CASSLRTGGTDTQYF. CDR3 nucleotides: TGTGCCAGCAGCTTGAGGACAGGGGGCACAGATACGCAGTATTTT. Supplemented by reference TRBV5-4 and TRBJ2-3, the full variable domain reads ETGVTQSPTHLIKTRGQQVTLRCSSQSGHNTVSWYQQALGQGPQFIFQYYREEENGRGNFPPRFSGLQFPNYSSELNVNALELDDSALYLCASSLRTGGTDTQYFGPGTRLTVL.

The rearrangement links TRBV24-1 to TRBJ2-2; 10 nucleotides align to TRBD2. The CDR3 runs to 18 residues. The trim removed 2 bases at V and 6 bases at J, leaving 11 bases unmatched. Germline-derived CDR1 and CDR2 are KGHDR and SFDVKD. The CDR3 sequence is CATSDWGGAGGPPGELFF. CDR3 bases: TGTGCCACCAGTGATTGGGGAGGAGCGGGAGGGCCTCCCGGGGAGCTGTTTTTT.

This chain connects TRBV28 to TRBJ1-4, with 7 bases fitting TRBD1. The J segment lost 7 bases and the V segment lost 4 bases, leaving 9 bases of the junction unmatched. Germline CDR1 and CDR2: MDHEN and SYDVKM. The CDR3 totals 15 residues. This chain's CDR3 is CASSSPGQIGEKLFF. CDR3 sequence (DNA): TGTGCCAGCAGTTCACCGGGACAGATAGGTGAAAAACTGTTTTTT.

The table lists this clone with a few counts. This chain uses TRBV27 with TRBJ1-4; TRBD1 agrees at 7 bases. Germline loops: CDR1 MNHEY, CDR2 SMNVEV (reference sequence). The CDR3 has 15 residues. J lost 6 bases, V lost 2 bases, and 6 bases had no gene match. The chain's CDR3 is CASSLLGTADEKLFF. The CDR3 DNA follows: TGTGCCAGCAGTTTACTAGGGACAGCGGATGAAAAACTGTTTTTT.

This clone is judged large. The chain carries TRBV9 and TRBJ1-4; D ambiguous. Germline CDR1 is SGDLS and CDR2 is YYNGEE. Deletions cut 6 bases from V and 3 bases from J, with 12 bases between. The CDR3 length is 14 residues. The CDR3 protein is CASNLAGPNEKLFF. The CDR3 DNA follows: TGTGCCAGCAACTTAGCAGGACCTAATGAAAAACTGTTTTTT.

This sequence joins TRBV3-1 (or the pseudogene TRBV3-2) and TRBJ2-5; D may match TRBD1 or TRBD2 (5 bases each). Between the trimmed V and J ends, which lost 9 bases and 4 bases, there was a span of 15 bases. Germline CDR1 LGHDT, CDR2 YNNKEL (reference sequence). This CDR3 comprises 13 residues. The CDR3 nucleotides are TGTGCCAGTGGGCTTTTGGGGGTAGAGACCCAGTACTTC. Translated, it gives CASGLLGVETQYF.

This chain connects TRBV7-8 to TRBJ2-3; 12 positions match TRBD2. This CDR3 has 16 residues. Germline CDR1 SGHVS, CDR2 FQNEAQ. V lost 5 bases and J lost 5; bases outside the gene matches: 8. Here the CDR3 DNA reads TGTGCCAGCAGCCCGACTAGCGGGAGAGGATTAGATACGCAGTATTTT. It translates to CASSPTSGRGLDTQYF. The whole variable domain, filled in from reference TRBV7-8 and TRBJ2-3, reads GAGVSQSPRYKVAKRGQDVALRCDPISGHVSLFWYQQALGQGPEFLTYFQNEAQLDKSGLPSDRFFAERPEGSVSTLKIQRTQQEDSAVYLCASSPTSGRGLDTQYFGPGTRLTVL.

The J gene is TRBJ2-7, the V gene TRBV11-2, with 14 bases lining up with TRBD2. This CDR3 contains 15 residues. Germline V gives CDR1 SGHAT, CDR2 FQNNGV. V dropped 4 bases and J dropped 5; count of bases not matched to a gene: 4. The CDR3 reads CASSSQTSGRDEQYF. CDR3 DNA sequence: TGTGCCAGCAGCTCACAGACTAGCGGGAGGGACGAGCAGTACTTC.

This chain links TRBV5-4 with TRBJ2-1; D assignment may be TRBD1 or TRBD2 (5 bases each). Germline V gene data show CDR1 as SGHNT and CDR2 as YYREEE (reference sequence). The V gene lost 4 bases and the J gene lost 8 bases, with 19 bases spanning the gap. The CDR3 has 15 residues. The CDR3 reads CASSQPAAGRHEQFF. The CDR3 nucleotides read TGTGCCAGCAGCCAGCCCGCGGCAGGGAGACATGAGCAGTTCTTC.